This is a list of T cell receptor beta chains from one sample in a study of CD8 T cells in ankylosing spondylitis. From the 5' RACE reads, TCRdb called clonotypes with MiXCR, one entry per CDR3 protein. Of more than 650,000 distinct CDR3 sequences in the sample, 10% to 15% are singletons; the top ten hold about 0.5%. Sample: blood, either unsorted or a sorted T cell fraction (not recorded which). Receptors originate from a male donor with ankylosing spondylitis. The CDR3 runs from the conserved cysteine through the conserved F or W. The D gene is left open where the match is weak. The size of a clone is reported for some rows only, either as once, few or many, or as a class for expanded clones.

clone_size	v_call	j_call	d_call	cdr3_nt	cdr3_aa
-	TRBV6-1	TRBJ1-2	-	TGTGCCAGCAGTAGAAAGGTTACGGGACCTTGGAAAGGCTACACCTTC	CASSRKVTGPWKGYTF
many	TRBV10-3	TRBJ2-5	TRBD2	TGTGCCATCGGGGCGGGGGAGTACCAAGAGACCCAGTACTTC	CAIGAGEYQETQYF
-	TRBV20-1	TRBJ2-7	-	TGCAGTGCTACTTTAGCGCCGGCGGGATACGAGCAGTACTTC	CSATLAPAGYEQYF
once	TRBV6-5	TRBJ2-3	-	TGTGCCAGCAGTTTCTCTATCCAGGTGTCAGATACGCAGTATTTT	CASSFSIQVSDTQYF
-	TRBV7-8	TRBJ2-1	TRBD2	TGTGCCAGCAGTCGGACTAGCGGGATGAACAATGAGCAGTTCTTC	CASSRTSGMNNEQFF
few	TRBV28	TRBJ1-5	-	TGTGCCAGCAGTTCCGAGGGAGAGGGTGGCCAGCCCCAGCATTTT	CASSSEGEGGQPQHF
few	TRBV12-3/TRBV12-4	TRBJ2-5	TRBD2	TGTGCCAGCACCCGGACTAGCGGCTTCTACCAAGAGACCCAGTACTTC	CASTRTSGFYQETQYF
-	TRBV29-1	TRBJ2-3	-	TGCAGCGGACGTAAAGCGGCCCGCAACACAGATACGCAGTATTTT	CSGRKAARNTDTQYF
many	TRBV5-1	TRBJ1-2	-	TGCGCCAGCAGCTTCAGTGGTAACTATGGCTACACCTTC	CASSFSGNYGYTF
-	TRBV7-8	TRBJ2-7	-	TGTGCCAGCAGCTTGAATCCGGACTCCTACGAGCAGTACTTC	CASSLNPDSYEQYF
-	TRBV7-2	TRBJ1-1	-	TGTGCCAGCAGCTTCGGGGCTTTGAACACTGAAGCTTTCTTT	CASSFGALNTEAFF
few	TRBV10-3	TRBJ1-5	-	TGTGCCATCAATCAGCCCCAGCATTTT	CAINQPQHF
many	TRBV4-2	TRBJ2-3	TRBD2	TGTGCCAGCAGCCGCGGGGGAATCACAGATACGCAGTATTTT	CASSRGGITDTQYF
-	TRBV18	TRBJ2-1	TRBD1	TGTGCCAGCTCACCACCGAACAGCGCTGACAGGGAGCCGGGGTTCTTC	CASSPPNSADREPGFF
many	TRBV5-1	TRBJ1-1	TRBD1	TGCGCCAGCAGCTTGACCGGACAGGGGGCCGCTGAAGCTTTCTTT	CASSLTGQGAAEAFF
many	TRBV4-2	TRBJ1-1	-	TGTGCCAGCAGCCAATGGCGGGGACCTGAAGCTTTCTTT	CASSQWRGPEAFF
few	TRBV20-1	TRBJ2-5	-	TGCAGTGCTCGGGGGGCGGGGGTCGGGACCCAGTACTTC	CSARGAGVGTQYF
many	TRBV27	TRBJ2-3	-	TGTGCCAGCAGTTTCGGCGGGTCCGGAGATACGCAGTATTTT	CASSFGGSGDTQYF
-	TRBV5-1	TRBJ2-5	-	TGCGCCAGCAGCTTGGCCCGCAGGGTGGAGACCCAGTACTTC	CASSLARRVETQYF
many	TRBV5-1	TRBJ2-3	-	TGCGCCAGCAGCTTGGATCTAGATACGCAGTATTTT	CASSLDLDTQYF
many	TRBV12-3/TRBV12-4	TRBJ1-2	-	TGTGCCAGCAGCCTTACAGGGATGGATGGCTACACCTTC	CASSLTGMDGYTF
many	TRBV27	TRBJ2-1	-	TGTGCCAGCAGGACCGCCAGCAATGAGCAGTTCTTC	CASRTASNEQFF
many	TRBV20-1	TRBJ1-4	TRBD1	TGCAGTGCTGCTCAGGGGGCGGTTGAAAAACTGTTTTTT	CSAAQGAVEKLFF
many	TRBV20-1	TRBJ2-4	-	TGCAGTGCCAGTGTTTTAAACATTCAGTACTTC	CSASVLNIQYF
-	TRBV28	TRBJ2-7	-	TGTGCCAGCAGTTTCCCATGGGGTCCCGAGTACGAGCAGTACTTC	CASSFPWGPEYEQYF
-	TRBV2	TRBJ1-2	-	TGTGCCAGCAGTGAAGAGGGACGGGCGAAGGGCTACACCTTC	CASSEEGRAKGYTF
-	TRBV4-2	TRBJ1-2	-	TGTGCCAGCAGCCAAGTTGAGGGGGGCCGAAGGGACTATGGCTACACCTTC	CASSQVEGGRRDYGYTF
many	TRBV10-3	TRBJ2-7	-	TGTGCCATCAGTGAGTCCCGGGACGCCGGGATCGAGCAGTACTTC	CAISESRDAGIEQYF
-	TRBV20-1	TRBJ2-5	-	TGCAGTCAAGCCCCTGCGGGACAAGGACGGGAGACCCAGTACTTC	CSQAPAGQGRETQYF
-	TRBV20-1	TRBJ1-6	-	TGCAGTGCAGTGGACGGAGGGGCAGGGAATTCACCCCTCCACTTT	CSAVDGGAGNSPLHF
-	TRBV7-2	TRBJ2-7	-	TGTGCCAGCAGCTCCTCCGGGACACTCTCCTACGAGCAGTACTTC	CASSSSGTLSYEQYF
-	TRBV5-1	TRBJ2-3	-	TGCGCCAGCAGAAAAAGTCCCTCGGGACTTCAAGATACGCAGTATTTT	CASRKSPSGLQDTQYF
few	TRBV12-3/TRBV12-4	TRBJ2-5	-	TGTGCCAGCAGTGTCCACAGGGTGTGGGAGACCCAGTACTTC	CASSVHRVWETQYF
once	TRBV6-2/TRBV6-3	TRBJ2-6	TRBD2	TGTGCCAGCACGGGGGGTTCCTTCTCTGGGGCCAACGTCCTGACTTTC	CASTGGSFSGANVLTF
few	TRBV6-1	TRBJ1-5	-	TGTGCCAGTGGGGCCCGGGCCTTGGGGAATCAGCCCCAGCATTTT	CASGARALGNQPQHF
few	TRBV28	TRBJ2-2	-	TGTGCCAGCAGCCTCCTCCGGGCCCTGAAAAATGGGGAGCTGTTTTTT	CASSLLRALKNGELFF
many	TRBV6-1	TRBJ2-2	-	TGTGCCAGCAGCGCCAGGGGGAACACCGGGGAGCTGTTTTTT	CASSARGNTGELFF
few	TRBV6-2/TRBV6-3	TRBJ1-5	TRBD1	TGTGCCAGCAGAGGACAGGGATATCGTCAGCCCCAGCATTTT	CASRGQGYRQPQHF
few	TRBV20-1	TRBJ2-7	-	TGCAGTGCTGCCCCTGACCCGTCTGGCACCACCTACGAGCAGTACTTC	CSAAPDPSGTTYEQYF
-	TRBV5-1	TRBJ2-1	-	TGCGCCAGCAGACAGGAAACCTACAATGAGCAGTTCTTC	CASRQETYNEQFF